This TCR beta chain comes out of a study of beta chain features in type 1 diabetes. Findings and limits, study-wide: More deletions and fewer insertions at VDJ junctions were seen in type 1 diabetes patients. There was a moderate but significant shortening of TCRB CDR3s in all four CD4+ subsets of Type 1 diabetes patients.

Since all of the isolated RNA was reverse transcribed, expressed TCRB transcripts were what got sequenced. The protocol was immunoSEQ multiplex PCR, while the TCRdb copy is restricted to in-frame clones and leaves out a portion. The sample consists of about 99,000 clones, 25% to 35% of them appearing once. In the case of this clone: Its antigen is as yet unknown.

Germline lookup yields CDR1 MDHEN and CDR2 SYDVKM. The CDR3 runs to 14 residues. Between the trimmed V and J ends, which lost 3 bases and 4 bases, there was a span of 11 bases. This chain links TRBV28 with TRBJ2-3; D unresolved. The sample was central memory CD4+ T cells from blood. The TCR sequence derives from a woman aged 18-30 years with type 1 diabetes. The CDR3 nucleotides are TGTGCCAGCAGTTTTCCTCCCCTCTCAGATACGCAGTATTTT. It codes for CASSFPPLSDTQYF. Using reference TRBV28 and TRBJ2-3 for the parts outside the CDR3, the full variable domain is DVKVTQSSRYLVKRTGEKVFLECVQDMDHENMFWYRQDPGLGLRLIYFSYDVKMKEKGDIPEGYSVSREKKERFSLILESASTNQTSMYLCASSFPPLSDTQYFGPGTRLTVL.